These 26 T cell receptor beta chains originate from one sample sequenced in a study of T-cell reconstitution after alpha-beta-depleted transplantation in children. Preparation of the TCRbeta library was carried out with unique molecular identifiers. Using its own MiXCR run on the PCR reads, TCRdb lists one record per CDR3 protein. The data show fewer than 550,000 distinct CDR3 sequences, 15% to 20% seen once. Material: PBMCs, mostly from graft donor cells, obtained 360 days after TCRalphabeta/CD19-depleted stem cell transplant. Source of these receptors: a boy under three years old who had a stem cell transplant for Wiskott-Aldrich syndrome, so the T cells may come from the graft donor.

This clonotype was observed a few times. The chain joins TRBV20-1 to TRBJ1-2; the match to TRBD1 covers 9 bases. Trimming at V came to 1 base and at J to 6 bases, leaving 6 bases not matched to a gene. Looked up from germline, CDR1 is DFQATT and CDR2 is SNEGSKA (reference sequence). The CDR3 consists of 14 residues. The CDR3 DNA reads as TGCAGTGCTAGAGTGTGGACAGGGGAGAATGGCTACACCTTC. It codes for CSARVWTGENGYTF.

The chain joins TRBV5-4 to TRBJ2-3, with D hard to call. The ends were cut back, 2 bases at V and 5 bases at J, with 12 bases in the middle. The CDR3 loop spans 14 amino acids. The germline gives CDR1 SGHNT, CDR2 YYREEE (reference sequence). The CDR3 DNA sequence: TGTGCCAGCAGCTTACGATCCCCGGGAGATACGCAGTATTTT. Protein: CASSLRSPGDTQYF.

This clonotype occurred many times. CDR3 protein: CSVGGHERETQYF. As DNA, the CDR3 is TGCAGCGTTGGCGGACACGAAAGGGAGACCCAGTACTTC. The gene calls are TRBV29-1 and TRBJ2-5; tentative D call: TRBD1 (5 bases). The CDR3 is made up of 13 amino acids. V shed 4 bases and J shed 5 bases, with 14 bases lying between them. CDR1 and CDR2 from the germline V gene are SQVTM and ANQGSEA.

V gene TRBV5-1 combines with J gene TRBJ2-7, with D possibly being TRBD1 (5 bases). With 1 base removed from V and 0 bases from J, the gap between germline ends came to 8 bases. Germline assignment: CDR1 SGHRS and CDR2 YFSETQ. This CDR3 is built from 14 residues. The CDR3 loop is CASSLTGISYEQYF. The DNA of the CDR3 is TGCGCCAGCAGCTTGACAGGTATCTCCTACGAGCAGTACTTC.

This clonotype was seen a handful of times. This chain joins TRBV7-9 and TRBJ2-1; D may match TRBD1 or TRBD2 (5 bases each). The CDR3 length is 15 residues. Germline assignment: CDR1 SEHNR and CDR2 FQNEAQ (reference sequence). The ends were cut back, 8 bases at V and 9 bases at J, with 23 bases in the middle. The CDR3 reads CASRLVEGAGAEQFF. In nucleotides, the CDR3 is TGTGCCAGCCGCCTTGTCGAAGGGGCGGGTGCTGAGCAGTTCTTC.

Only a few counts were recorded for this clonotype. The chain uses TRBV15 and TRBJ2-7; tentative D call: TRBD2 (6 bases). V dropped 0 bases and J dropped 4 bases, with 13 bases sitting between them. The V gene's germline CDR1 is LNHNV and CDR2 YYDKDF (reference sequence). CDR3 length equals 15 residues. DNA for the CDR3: TGTGCCACCAGCAGAGATTTCGGGAGTTCGTACGAGCAGTACTTC. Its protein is CATSRDFGSSYEQYF.

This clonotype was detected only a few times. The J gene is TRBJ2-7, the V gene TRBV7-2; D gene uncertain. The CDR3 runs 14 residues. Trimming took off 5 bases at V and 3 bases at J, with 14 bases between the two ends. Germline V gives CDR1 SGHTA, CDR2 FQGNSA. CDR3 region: CASSPRTALYEQYF. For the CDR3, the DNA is TGTGCCAGCAGCCCTCGGACGGCCCTCTACGAGCAGTACTTC.

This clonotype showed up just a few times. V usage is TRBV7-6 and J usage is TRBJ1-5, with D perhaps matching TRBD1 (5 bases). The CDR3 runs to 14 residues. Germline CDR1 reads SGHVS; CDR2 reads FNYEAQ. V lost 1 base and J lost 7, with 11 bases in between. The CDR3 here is CASSLDGWDQPQHF. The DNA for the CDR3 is TGTGCCAGCAGCTTAGATGGGTGGGACCAGCCCCAGCATTTT.

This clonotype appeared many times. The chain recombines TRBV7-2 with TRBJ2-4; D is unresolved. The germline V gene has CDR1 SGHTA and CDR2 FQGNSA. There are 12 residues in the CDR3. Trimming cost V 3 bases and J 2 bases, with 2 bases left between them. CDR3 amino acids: CASSFPKNIQYF. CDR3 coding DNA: TGTGCCAGCAGCTTCCCCAAAAACATTCAGTACTTC.

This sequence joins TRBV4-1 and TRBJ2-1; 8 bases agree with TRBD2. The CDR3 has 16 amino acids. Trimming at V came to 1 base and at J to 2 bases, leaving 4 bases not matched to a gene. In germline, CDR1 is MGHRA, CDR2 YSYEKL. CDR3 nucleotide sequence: TGCGCCAGCAGCCAAGGTACGGGACTAGCCTACAATGAGCAGTTCTTC. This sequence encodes CASSQGTGLAYNEQFF.

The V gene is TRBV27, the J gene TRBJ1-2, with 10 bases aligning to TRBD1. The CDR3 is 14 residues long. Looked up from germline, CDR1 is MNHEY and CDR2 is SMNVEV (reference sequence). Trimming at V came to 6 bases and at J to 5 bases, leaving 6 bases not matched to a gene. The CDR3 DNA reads TGTGCCAGCAGACCGGGACAGGGGCCTTATGGCTACACCTTC. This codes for CASRPGQGPYGYTF.

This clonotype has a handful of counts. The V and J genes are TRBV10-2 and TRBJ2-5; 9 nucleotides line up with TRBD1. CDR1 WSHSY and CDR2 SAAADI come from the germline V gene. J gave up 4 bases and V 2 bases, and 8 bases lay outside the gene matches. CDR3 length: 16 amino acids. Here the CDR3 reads CASSEDRGYPGETQYF. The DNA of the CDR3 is TGCGCCAGCAGTGAGGACAGGGGGTACCCGGGAGAGACCCAGTACTTC.

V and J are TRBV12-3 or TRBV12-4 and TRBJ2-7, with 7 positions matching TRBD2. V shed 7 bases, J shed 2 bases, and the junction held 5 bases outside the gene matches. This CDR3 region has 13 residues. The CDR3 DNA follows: TGTGCCAGCAAGGCTGCGGGGGCCTACGAGCAGTACTTC. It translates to CASKAAGAYEQYF.

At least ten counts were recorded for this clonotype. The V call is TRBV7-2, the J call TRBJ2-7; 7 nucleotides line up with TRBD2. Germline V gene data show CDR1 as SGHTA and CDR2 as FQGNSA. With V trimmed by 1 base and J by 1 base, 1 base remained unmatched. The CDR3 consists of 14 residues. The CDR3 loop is CASSLGGGSYEQYF. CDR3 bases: TGTGCCAGCAGCTTAGGGGGGGGTTCCTACGAGCAGTACTTC.

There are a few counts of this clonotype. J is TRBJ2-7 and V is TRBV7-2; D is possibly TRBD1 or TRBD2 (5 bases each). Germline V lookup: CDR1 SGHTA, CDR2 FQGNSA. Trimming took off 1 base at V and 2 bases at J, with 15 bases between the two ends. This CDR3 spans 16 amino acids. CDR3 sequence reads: CASSLEVPGSPYEQYF. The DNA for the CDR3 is TGTGCCAGCAGCTTAGAAGTGCCAGGGAGTCCCTACGAGCAGTACTTC. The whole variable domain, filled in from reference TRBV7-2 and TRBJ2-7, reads GAGVSQSPSNKVTEKGKDVELRCDPISGHTALYWYRQSLGQGLEFLIYFQGNSAPDKSGLPSDRFSAERTGGSVSTLTIQRTQQEDSAVYLCASSLEVPGSPYEQYFGPGTRLTVT.

The CDR3 protein is CATSDLGLAGPPGTDTQYF. As DNA, the CDR3 is TGTGCCACCAGTGATTTGGGACTAGCGGGACCCCCCGGGACAGATACGCAGTATTTT. This rearrangement joins TRBV24-1 to TRBJ2-3, with 12 bases lining up with TRBD2. The CDR3 has 19 residues. Per germline, CDR1 KGHDR and CDR2 SFDVKD. After removal of 0 bases from V and 3 bases from J, the junction contained 9 bases not matched to a gene.

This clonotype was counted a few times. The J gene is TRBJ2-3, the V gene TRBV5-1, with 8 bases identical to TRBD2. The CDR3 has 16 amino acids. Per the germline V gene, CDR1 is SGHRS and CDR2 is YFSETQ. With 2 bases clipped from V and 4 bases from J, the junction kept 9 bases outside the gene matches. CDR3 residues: CASSFPRGGLADTQYF. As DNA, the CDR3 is TGCGCCAGCAGCTTCCCCCGGGGGGGCCTTGCAGATACGCAGTATTTT.

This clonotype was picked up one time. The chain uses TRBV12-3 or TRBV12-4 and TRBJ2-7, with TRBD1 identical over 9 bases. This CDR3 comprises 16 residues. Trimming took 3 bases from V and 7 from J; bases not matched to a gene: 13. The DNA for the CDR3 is TGTGCCAGCAGTTTGCCCCAAGGACAGGGGAAGAGGGAGCAGTACTTC. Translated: CASSLPQGQGKREQYF.

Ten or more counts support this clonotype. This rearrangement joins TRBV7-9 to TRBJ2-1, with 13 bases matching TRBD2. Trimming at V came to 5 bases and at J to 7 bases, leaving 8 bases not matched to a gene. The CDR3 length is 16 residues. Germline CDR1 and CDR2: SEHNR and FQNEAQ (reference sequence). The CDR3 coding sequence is TGTGCCAGCAGCCATATGGGACTAGCGGGATATAATGAGCAGTTCTTC. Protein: CASSHMGLAGYNEQFF.

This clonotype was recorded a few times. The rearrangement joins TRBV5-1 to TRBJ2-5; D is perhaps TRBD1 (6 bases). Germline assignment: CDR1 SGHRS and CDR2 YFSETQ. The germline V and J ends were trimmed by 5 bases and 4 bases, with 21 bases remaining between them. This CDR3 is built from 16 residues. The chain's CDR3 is CASSSQAGARGETQYF. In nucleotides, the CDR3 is TGCGCCAGCAGTTCCCAGGCAGGGGCGCGCGGAGAGACCCAGTACTTC.

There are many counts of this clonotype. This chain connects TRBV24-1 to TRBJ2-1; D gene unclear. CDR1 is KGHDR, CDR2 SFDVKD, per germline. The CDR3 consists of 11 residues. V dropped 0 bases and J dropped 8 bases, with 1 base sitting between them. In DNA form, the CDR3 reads TGTGCCACCAGTGATTTGGATGAGCAGTTCTTC. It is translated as CATSDLDEQFF.

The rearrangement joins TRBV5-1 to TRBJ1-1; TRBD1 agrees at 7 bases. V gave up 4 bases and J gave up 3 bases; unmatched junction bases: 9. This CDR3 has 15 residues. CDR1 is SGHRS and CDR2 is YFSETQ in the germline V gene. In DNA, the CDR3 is TGCGCCAGCAGCCCGGAGACAGGGCGGTACACTGAAGCTTTCTTT. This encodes CASSPETGRYTEAFF.

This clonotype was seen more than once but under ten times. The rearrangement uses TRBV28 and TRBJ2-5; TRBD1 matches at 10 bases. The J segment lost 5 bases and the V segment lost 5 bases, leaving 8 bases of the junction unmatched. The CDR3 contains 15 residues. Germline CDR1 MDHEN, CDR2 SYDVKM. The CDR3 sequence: CASSPFPGQGETQYF. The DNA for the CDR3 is TGTGCCAGCAGTCCCTTTCCGGGACAGGGGGAGACCCAGTACTTC.

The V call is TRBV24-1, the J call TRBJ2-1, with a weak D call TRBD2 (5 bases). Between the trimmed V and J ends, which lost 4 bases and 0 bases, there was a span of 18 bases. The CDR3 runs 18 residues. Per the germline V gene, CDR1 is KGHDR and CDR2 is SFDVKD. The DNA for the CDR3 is TGTGCCACCAGTGACCCCGCTTCCCGGGGAATCTCCTACAATGAGCAGTTCTTC. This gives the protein CATSDPASRGISYNEQFF.

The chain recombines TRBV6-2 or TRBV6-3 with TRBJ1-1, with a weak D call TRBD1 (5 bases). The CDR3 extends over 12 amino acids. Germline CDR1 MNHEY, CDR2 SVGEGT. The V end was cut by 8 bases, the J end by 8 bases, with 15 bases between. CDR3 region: CASWTLGKEAFF. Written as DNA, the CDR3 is TGTGCCAGCTGGACACTGGGTAAGGAAGCTTTCTTT.

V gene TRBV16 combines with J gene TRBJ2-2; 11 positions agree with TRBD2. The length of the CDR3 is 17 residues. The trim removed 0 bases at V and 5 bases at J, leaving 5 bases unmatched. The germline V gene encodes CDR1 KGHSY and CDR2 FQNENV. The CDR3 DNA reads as TGTGCCAGCAGCCAATCGGCTAGCGGGAGGTGGACCGGGGAGCTGTTTTTT. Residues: CASSQSASGRWTGELFF.